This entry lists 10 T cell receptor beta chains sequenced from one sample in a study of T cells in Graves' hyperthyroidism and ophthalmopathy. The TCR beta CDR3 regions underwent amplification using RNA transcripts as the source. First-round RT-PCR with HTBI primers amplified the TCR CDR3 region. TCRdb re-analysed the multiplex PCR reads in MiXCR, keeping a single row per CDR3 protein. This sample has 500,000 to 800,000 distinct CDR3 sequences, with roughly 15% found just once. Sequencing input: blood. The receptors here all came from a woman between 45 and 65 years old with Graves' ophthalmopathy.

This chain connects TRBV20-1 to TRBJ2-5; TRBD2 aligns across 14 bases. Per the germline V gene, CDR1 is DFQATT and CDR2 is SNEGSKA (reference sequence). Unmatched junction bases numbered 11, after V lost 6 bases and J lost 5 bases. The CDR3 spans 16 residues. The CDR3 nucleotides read TGCAGTGCAACCGGGACTAGCGGGAGCAGTCGGGAGACCCAGTACTTC. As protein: CSATGTSGSSRETQYF.

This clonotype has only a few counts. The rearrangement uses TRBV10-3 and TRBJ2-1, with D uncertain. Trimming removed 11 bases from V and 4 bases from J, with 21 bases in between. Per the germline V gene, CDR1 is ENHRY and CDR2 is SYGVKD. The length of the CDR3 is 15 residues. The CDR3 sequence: CAVTVGQTSYNEQFF. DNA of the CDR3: TGTGCCGTAACAGTTGGGCAAACATCTTACAATGAGCAGTTCTTC.

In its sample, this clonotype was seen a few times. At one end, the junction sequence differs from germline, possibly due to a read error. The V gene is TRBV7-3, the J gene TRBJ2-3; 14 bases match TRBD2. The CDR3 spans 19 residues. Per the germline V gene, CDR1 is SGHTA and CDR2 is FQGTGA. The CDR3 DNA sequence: TGTGCCAGCAGCGTAACTCGACTAGCGGGAGGGGGGAGCACAGATACGCAGTATTTT. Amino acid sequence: CASSVTRLAGGGSTDTQYF.

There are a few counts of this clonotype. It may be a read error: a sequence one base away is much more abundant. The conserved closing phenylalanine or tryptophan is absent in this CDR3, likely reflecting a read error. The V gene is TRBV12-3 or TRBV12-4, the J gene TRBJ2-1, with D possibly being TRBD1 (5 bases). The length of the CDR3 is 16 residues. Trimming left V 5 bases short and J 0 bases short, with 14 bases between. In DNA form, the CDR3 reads TGTGCCAGCAGTCGGACACCACCAAGCTCCTACAATGAGCAGTTCCTC. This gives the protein CASSRTPPSSYNEQFL.

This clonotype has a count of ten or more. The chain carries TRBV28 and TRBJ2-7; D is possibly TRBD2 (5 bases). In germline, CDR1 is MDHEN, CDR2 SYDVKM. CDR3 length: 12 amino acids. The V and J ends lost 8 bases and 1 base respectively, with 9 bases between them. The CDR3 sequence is CASEGYSYEQYF. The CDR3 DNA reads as TGTGCCAGCGAGGGCTATTCCTACGAGCAGTACTTC.

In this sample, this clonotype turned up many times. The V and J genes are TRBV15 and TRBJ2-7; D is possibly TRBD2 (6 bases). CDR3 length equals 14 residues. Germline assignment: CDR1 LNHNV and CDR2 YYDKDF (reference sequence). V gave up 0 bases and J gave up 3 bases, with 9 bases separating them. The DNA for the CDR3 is TGTGCCACCAGCAGAGAAAGTAGCGGCTACGAGCAGTACTTC. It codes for CATSRESSGYEQYF.

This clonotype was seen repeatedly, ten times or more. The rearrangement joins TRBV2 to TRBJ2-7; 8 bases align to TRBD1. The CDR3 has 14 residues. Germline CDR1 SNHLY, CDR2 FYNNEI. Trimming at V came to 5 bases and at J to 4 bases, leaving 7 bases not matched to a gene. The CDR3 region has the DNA TGTGCCAGCAGTCCACAGGGGGTAGGTTACGAGCAGTACTTC. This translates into CASSPQGVGYEQYF.

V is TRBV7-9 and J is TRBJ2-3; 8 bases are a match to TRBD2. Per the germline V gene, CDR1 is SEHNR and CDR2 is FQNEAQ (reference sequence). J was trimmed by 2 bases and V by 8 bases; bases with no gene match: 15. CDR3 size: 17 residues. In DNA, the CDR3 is TGTGCCAGCGGGGGAGGCGGGACTAGAAGGTACACAGATACGCAGTATTTT. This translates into CASGGGGTRRYTDTQYF.

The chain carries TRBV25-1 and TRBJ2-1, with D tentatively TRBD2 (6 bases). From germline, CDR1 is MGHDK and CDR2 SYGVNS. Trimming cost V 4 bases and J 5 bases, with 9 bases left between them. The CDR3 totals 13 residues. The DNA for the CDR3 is TGTGCCAGCAGTGGGAGGGCCGACAATGAGCAGTTCTTC. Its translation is CASSGRADNEQFF. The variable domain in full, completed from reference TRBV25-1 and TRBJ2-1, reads EADIYQTPRYLVIGTGKKITLECSQTMGHDKMYWYQQDPGMELHLIHYSYGVNSTEKGDLSSESTVSRIRTEHFPLTLESARPSHTSQYLCASSGRADNEQFFGPGTRLTVL.

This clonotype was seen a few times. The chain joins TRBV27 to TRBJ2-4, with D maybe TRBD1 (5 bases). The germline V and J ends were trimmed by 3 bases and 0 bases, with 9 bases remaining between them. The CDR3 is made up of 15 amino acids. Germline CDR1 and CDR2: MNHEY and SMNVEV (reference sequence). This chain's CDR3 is CASSFGHPAKNIQYF. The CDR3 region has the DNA TGTGCCAGCAGTTTTGGACATCCAGCCAAAAACATTCAGTACTTC.